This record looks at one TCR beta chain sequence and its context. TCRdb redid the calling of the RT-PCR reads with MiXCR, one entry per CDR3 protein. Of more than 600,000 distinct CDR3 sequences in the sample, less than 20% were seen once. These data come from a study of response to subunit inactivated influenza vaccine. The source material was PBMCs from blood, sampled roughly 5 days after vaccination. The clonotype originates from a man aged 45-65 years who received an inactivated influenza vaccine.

The CDR3 loop is CAWRVWPGAGELFF. The CDR3 coding sequence is TGTGCCTGGAGGGTGTGGCCAGGTGCCGGGGAGCTGTTTTTT. The V gene is TRBV30, the J gene TRBJ2-2; D is uncertain. V was cut by 3 bases and J by 6 bases, with 14 bases left in between. Germline CDR1 reads GTSNPN; CDR2 reads SVGIG (reference sequence). The CDR3 length is 14 residues.